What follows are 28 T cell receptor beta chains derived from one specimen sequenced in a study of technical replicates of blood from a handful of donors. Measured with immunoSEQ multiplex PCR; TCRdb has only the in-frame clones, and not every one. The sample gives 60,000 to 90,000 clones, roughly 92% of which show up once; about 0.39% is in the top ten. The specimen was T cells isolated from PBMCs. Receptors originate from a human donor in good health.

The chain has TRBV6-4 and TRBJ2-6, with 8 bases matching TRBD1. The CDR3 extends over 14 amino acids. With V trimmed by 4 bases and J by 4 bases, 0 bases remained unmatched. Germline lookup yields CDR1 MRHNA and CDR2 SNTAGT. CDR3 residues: CASSGTGGANVLTF. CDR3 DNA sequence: TGTGCCAGCAGTGGGACAGGGGGGGCCAACGTCCTGACTTTC.

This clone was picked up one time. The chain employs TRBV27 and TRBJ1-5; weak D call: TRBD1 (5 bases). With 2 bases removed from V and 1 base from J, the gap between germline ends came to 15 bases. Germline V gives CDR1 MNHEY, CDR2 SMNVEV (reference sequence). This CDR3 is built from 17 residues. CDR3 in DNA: TGTGCCAGCAGTTTACCTGGGGCTCTTGAGAGCAATCAGCCCCAGCATTTT. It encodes CASSLPGALESNQPQHF.

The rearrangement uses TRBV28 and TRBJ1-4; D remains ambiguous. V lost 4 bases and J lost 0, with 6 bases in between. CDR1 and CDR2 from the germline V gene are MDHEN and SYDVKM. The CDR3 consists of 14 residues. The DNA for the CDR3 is TGTGCCAGCAGTTCCGGGACAACTAATGAAAAACTGTTTTTT. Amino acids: CASSSGTTNEKLFF. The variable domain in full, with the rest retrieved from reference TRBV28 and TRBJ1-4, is DVKVTQSSRYLVKRTGEKVFLECVQDMDHENMFWYRQDPGLGLRLIYFSYDVKMKEKGDIPEGYSVSREKKERFSLILESASTNQTSMYLCASSSGTTNEKLFFGSGTQLSVL.

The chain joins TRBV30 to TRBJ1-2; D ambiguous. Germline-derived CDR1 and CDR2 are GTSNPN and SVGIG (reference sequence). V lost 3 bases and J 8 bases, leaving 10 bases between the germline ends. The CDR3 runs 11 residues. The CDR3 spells CAWSIGRGYTF. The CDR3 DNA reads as TGTGCCTGGAGCATTGGGCGCGGCTACACCTTC.

CDR3 amino acids: CASTDRKREETQYF. The CDR3 DNA reads TGTGCCAGCACAGACCGGAAGAGGGAGGAGACCCAGTACTTC. This chain uses TRBV28 with TRBJ2-5, with TRBD2 as a possible D gene (5 bases). Trimming took 7 bases from V and 5 from J, leaving 17 bases between them. CDR3 length: 14 amino acids. Germline V CDR1 and CDR2: MDHEN, SYDVKM.

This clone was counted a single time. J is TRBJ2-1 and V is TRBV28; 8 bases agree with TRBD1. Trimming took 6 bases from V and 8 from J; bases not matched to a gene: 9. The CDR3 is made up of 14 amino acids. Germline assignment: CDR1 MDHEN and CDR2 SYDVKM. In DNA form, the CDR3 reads TGTGCCAGCAGCTCAGTGGACAGGGCGGATGAGCAGTTCTTC. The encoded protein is CASSSVDRADEQFF.

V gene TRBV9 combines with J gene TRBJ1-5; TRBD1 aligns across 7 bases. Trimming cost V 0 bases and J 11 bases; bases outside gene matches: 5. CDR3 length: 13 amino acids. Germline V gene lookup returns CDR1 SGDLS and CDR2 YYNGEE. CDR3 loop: CASSVDWQGAQHF. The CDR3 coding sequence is TGTGCCAGCAGCGTAGATTGGCAGGGGGCCCAGCATTTT.

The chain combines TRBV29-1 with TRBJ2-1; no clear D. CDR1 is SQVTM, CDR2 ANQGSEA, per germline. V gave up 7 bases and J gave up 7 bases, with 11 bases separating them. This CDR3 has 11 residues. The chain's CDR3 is CSALVTNEQFF. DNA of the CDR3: TGCAGCGCCCTCGTGACAAATGAGCAGTTCTTC.

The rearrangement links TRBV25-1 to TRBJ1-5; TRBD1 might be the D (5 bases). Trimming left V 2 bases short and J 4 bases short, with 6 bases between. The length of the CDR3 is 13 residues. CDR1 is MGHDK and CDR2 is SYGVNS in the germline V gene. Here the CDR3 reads CASSEGGNQPQHF. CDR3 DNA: TGTGCCAGCAGTGAAGGGGGGAATCAGCCCCAGCATTTT.

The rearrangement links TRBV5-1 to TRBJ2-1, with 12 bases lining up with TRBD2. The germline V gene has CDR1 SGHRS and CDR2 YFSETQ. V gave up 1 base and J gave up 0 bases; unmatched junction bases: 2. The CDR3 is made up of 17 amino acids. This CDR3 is CASSLMTSGSSYNEQFF. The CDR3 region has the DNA TGCGCCAGCAGCTTGATGACTAGCGGGAGCTCCTACAATGAGCAGTTCTTC.

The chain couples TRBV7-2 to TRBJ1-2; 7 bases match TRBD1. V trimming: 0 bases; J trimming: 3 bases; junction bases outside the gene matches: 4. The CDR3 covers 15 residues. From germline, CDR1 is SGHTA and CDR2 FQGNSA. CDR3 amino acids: CASSLAGGAYYGYTF. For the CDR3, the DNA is TGTGCCAGCAGCTTAGCAGGGGGCGCATACTATGGCTACACCTTC.

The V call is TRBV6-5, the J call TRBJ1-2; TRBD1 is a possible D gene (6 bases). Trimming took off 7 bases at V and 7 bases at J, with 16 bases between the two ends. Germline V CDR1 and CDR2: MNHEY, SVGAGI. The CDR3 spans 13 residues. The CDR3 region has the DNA TGTGCCAGCACTCGGGGGGGGGCAGGTGGCTACACCTTC. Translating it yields CASTRGGAGGYTF.

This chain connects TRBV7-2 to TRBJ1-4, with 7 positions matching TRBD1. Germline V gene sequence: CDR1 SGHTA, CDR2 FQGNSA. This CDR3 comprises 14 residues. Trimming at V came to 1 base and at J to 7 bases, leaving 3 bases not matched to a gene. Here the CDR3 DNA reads TGTGCCAGCAGCTTAGGGACAGGCGGTGAAAAACTGTTTTTT. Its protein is CASSLGTGGEKLFF.

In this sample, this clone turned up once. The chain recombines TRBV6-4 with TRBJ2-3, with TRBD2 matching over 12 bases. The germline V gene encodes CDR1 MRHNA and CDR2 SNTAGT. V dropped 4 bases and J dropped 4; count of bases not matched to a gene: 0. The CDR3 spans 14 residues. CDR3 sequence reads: CASSGLAGADTQYF. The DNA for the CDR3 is TGTGCCAGCAGTGGACTAGCGGGAGCAGATACGCAGTATTTT.

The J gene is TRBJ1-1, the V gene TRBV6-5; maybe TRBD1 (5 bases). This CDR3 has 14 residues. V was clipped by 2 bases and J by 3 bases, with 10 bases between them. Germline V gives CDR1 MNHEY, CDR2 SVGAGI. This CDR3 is CASSYNGGDTEAFF. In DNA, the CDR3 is TGTGCCAGCAGTTACAACGGGGGGGACACTGAAGCTTTCTTT.

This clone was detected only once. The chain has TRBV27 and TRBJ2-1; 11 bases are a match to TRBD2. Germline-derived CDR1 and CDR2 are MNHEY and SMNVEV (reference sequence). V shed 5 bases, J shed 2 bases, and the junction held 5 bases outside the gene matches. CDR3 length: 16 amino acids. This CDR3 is CASSITLAGAYNEQFF. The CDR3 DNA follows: TGTGCCAGCAGTATAACACTAGCGGGGGCCTACAATGAGCAGTTCTTC.

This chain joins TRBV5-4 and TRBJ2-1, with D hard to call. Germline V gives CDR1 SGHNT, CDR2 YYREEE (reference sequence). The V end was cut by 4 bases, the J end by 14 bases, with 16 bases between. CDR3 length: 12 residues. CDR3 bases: TGTGCCAGCAGCGCGGCGAAGAAAATTGAGTTCTTC. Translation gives CASSAAKKIEFF. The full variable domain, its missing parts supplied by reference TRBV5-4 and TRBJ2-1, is ETGVTQSPTHLIKTRGQQVTLRCSSQSGHNTVSWYQQALGQGPQFIFQYYREEENGRGNFPPRFSGLQFPNYSSELNVNALELDDSALYLCASSAAKKIEFFGPGTRLTVL.

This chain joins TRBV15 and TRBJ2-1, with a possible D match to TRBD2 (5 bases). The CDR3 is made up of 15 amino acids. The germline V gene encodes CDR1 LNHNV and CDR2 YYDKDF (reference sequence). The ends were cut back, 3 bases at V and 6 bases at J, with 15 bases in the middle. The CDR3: CATSRQPGGTNEQFF. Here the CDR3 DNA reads TGTGCCACCAGCAGGCAACCTGGAGGAACCAATGAGCAGTTCTTC.

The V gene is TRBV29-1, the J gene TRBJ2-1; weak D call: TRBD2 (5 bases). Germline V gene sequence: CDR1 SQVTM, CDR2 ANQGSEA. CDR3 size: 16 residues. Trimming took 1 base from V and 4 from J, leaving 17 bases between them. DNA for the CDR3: TGCAGCGTTGAAGGAGCGGCGGAGATGGCTTACAATGAGCAGTTCTTC. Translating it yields CSVEGAAEMAYNEQFF.

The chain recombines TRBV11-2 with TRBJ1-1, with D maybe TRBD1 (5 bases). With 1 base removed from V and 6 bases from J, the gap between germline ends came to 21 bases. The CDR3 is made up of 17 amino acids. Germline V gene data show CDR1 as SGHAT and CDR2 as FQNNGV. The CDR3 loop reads CASSLGPYFSGRPEAFF. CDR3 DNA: TGTGCCAGCAGCTTAGGACCCTACTTCTCAGGGCGCCCTGAAGCTTTCTTT.

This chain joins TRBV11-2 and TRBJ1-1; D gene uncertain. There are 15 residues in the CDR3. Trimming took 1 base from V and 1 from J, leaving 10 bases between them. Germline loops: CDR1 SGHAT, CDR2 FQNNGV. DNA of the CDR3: TGTGCCAGCAGCTTAGTTGTGCGGAGGAACACTGAAGCTTTCTTT. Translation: CASSLVVRRNTEAFF.

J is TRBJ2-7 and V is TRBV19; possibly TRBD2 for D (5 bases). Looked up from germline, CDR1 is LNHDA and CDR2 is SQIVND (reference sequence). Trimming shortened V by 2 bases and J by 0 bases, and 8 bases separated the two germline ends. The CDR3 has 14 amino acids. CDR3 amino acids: CASSIRRSSYEQYF. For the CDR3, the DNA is TGTGCCAGTAGTATACGGAGGAGCTCCTACGAGCAGTACTTC.

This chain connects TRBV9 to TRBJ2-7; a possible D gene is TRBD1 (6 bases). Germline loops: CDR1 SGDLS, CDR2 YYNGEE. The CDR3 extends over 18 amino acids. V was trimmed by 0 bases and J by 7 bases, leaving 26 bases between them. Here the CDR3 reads CASSVEWLAKARGWEQYF. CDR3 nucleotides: TGTGCCAGCAGCGTAGAGTGGCTAGCCAAGGCTAGGGGGTGGGAGCAGTACTTC.

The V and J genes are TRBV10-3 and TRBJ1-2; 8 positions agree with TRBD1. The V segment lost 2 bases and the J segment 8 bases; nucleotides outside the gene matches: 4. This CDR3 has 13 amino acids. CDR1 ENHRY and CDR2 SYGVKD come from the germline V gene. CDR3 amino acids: CAISEVDRGGYTF. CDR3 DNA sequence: TGTGCCATCAGTGAGGTAGACAGGGGAGGCTACACCTTC.

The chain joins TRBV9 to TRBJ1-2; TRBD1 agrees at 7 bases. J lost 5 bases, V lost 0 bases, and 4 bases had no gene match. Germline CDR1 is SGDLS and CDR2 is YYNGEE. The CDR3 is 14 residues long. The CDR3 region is CASSVAGGNYGYTF. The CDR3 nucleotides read TGTGCCAGCAGCGTAGCAGGGGGGAATTATGGCTACACCTTC.

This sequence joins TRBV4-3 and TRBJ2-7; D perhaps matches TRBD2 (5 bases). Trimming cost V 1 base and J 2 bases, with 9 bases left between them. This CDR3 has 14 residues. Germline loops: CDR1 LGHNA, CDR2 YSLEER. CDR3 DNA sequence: TGCGCCAGCAGCCAAGGGCCGGGAACCTACGAGCAGTACTTC. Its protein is CASSQGPGTYEQYF.

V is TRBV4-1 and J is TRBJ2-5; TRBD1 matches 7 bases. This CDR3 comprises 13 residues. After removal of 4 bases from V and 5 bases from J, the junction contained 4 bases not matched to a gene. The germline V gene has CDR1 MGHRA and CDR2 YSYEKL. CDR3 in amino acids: CASSLQGKETQYF. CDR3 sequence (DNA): TGCGCCAGCAGCCTACAGGGGAAGGAGACCCAGTACTTC.

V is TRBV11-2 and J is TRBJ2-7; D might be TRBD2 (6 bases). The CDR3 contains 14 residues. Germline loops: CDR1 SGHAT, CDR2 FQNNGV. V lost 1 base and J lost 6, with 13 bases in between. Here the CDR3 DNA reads TGTGCCAGCAGCTTAGGGGTCGGGAGAGCCGAGCAGTACTTC. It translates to CASSLGVGRAEQYF.